The present TCR beta chain was sequenced within a study of blood T cells in healthy people across ages (dated by TCRdb to between 2014 and 2017). Study-wide context: In model experiments, template switching captured about one uniquely barcoded TCR beta cDNA molecule for every two T cells. Age-related changes in TCR beta repertoire diversity were measured in the study by deep sequencing normalized with unique cDNA molecular identifiers. The donors were divided into four age groups: young (average about 15 years), middle-aged (approximately 42), aged (around 67) and long-lived (about 80). Donors of different ages were randomly distributed across sequencing lanes to avoid experimental bias. The study analyzed two additional independent replicas of 1 million unique cDNA reads from the same blood draw for two donors, one aged 18 to 29 and one aged 80 or older. Broad study findings and their caveats: The percentage of naive T cells measured by flow cytometry correlated strongly with observed TCR beta diversity. As age increased, observed TCR beta diversity per million T cells dropped in a roughly linear way, and a significant reduction was already evident by age about 40. Estimates of total diversity based on one million sequenced T cells were considered lower bounds and underestimates. Because the CMV infection status of the donors was unknown, age-related changes in expanded clonotypes may potentially have been confounded. Bulk unsorted PBMC profiling prevented conclusive comparison of naive and antigen-experienced compartments. Compared with the aged group, more naive CD4+ T cells, fewer expanded clones and increased TCR diversity were shown by the long-lived group, suggesting age selection.

CDR1 and CDR2 (SGHDN, FVKESK) derive from the germline V gene. From the cysteine up to the phenylalanine, the CDR3 has a length of 16 residues. Only the CDR3 DNA is retained, 48 bases long and in frame from the first base. Relative to germline, V is missing 4 bases and J is missing 7 bases, with 14 bases of the junction outside any gene match. Receptor amplification or capture employed 5' RACE. Sequencing was carried out with an Illumina HiSeq 2500. A second PCR of roughly 6 to 12 cycles was performed with a sample-barcoded 5' primer and a J-beta primer mix. Each TCR beta cDNA molecule received a unique molecular identifier from a template-switch 5' adaptor carrying 12 random nucleotides. Each sample yielded at least 2.5 million CDR3-containing paired-end reads. First-strand cDNA was synthesized from all RNA with the Mint cDNA synthesis kit, primed by a TRBC-specific oligonucleotide. Following uracil-DNA glycosylase treatment, a first 18-cycle PCR with universal primers M1SS and BC2_uni_R was performed on all cDNA. Per the original workflow: For normalization, 1 million high-quality reads, each with a distinct molecular identifier, were randomly selected from each sample. Reads with shared molecular identifiers were discarded instead of being binned into consensus sequences. CDR3 identification, clonotype clustering and error correction used MiTCR with a Q25 quality threshold and the strictest error-elimination algorithm. A nonparametric unseen species model using Euler transformation provided a lower-bound estimate of total TCR beta diversity. The public reads were reprocessed in TCRdb via fastp at Q25 and MiXCR, keeping in-frame beta chains. Records with the same CDR3 protein are collapsed into one entry carrying the most frequent genes and DNA. The V and J calls and clone size are TCRdb's, not the authors'. Within this sample are 700,000 to 800,000 distinct CDR3 sequences, with roughly two fifths of them counted one time only. The ten largest clones take up 20% to 25% of the sample.

Points on this clonotype: Its recognized antigen is unknown. Per-nucleotide qualities are absent, and no much larger clonotype sits a single base away.

Donors were 35 to 40 systemically healthy Caucasian individuals from Russia aged roughly 6 to 90 years. Each donor gave 8 to 10 milliliters of peripheral blood, drawn into EDTA-treated Vacutainer tubes. Ficoll-Paque density-gradient centrifugation was used to isolate PBMCs, with at least 6.5 million obtained per sample. Trizol reagent was used to extract total RNA from PBMCs, with at least 6 micrograms per sample. For every donor, flow cytometry on a PBMC aliquot measured the percentage of naive CD45RAhigh/CD27high T cells. Sequences were obtained from blood. The sequence came from a woman in her fifties or sixties in good health. The sequence joins TRBV14 to TRBJ2-5; the junction holds 8 bases that match TRBD1. The bases are TGTGCCAGCAGCCCTCGGGACAGGCCCATCGATTGGACCCAGTACTTC. The encoded protein is CASSPRDRPIDWTQYF.